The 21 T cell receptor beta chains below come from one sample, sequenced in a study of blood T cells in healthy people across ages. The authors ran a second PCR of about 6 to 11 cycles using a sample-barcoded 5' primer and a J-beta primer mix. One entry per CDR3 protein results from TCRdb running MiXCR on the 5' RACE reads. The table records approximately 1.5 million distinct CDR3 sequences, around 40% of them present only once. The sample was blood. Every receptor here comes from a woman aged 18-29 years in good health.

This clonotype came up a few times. The CDR3 DNA is TGCGCCAGCAGAGCAGGAGATGGCTACACCTTC. It codes for CASRAGDGYTF. V gene TRBV4-1 combines with J gene TRBJ1-2, with D hard to call. Trimming took off 6 bases at V and 6 bases at J, with 8 bases between the two ends. Germline CDR1 MGHRA, CDR2 YSYEKL. This CDR3 is built from 11 residues.

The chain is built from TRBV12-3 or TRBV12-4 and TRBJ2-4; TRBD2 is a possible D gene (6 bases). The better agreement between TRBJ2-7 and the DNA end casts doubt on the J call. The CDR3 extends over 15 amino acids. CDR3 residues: CASSPAAGWGYEQYF. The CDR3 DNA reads TGTGCCAGCAGCCCTGCCGCGGGGTGGGGTTACGAGCAGTACTTC.

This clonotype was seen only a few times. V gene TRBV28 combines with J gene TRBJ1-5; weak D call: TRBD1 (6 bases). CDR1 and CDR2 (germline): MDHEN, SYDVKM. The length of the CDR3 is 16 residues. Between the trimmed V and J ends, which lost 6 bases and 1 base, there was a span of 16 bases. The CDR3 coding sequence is TGTGCCAGCAGCCCTGGACAGAAGGGGAGCAATCAGCCCCAGCATTTT. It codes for CASSPGQKGSNQPQHF.

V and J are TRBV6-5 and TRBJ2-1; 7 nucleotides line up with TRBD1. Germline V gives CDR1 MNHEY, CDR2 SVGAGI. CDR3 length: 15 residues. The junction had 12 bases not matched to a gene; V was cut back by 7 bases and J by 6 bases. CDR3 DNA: TGTGCCAGCACCTATGGCTCAGGGGGTCTCAATGAGCAGTTCTTC. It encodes CASTYGSGGLNEQFF.

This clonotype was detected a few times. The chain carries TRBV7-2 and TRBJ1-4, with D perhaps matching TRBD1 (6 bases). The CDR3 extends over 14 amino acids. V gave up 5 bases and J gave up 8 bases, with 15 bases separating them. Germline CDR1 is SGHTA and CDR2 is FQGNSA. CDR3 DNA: TGTGCCAGCAGCCTCCAGGGGTTTGGCGAAAAACTGTTTTTT. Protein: CASSLQGFGEKLFF.

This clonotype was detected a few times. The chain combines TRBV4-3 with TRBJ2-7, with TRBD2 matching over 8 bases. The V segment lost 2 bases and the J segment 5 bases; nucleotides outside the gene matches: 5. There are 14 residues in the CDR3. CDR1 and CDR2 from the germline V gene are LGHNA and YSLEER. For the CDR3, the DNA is TGCGCCAGCAGCCAAAGGGGGACTAGTCACGAGCAGTACTTC. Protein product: CASSQRGTSHEQYF.

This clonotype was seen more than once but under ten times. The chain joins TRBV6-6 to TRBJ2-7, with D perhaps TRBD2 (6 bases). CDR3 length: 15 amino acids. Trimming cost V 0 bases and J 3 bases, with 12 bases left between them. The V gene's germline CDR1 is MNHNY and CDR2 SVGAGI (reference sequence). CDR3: CASSYSEGLLYEQYF. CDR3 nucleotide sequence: TGTGCCAGCAGTTACTCGGAGGGGTTACTCTACGAGCAGTACTTC.

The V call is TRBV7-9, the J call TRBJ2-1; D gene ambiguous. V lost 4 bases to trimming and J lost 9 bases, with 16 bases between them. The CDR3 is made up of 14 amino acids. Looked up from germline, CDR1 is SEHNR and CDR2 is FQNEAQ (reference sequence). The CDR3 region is CASSSPLGSSEQFF. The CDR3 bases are TGTGCCAGCAGCTCCCCCTTAGGATCGAGTGAGCAGTTCTTC.

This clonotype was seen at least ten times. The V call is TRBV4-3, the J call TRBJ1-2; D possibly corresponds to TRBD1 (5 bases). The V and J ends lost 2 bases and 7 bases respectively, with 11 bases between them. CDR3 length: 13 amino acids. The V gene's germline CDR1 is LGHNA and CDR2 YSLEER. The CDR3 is CASSQNTGSGYTF. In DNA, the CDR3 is TGCGCCAGCAGCCAAAACACAGGTTCTGGCTACACCTTC.

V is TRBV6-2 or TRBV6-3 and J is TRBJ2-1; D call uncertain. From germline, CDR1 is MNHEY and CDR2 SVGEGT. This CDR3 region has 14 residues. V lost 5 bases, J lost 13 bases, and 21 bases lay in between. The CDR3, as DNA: TGTGCCAGCAGTCATGGTCGGTGGTTGGAGACCCAGTTCTTC. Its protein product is CASSHGRWLETQFF.

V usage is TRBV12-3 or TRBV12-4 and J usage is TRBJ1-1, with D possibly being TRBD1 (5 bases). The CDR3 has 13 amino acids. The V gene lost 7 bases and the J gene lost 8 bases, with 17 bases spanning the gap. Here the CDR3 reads CASNFLVGEEAFF. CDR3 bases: TGTGCCAGCAATTTTTTGGTAGGGGAAGAAGCTTTCTTT.

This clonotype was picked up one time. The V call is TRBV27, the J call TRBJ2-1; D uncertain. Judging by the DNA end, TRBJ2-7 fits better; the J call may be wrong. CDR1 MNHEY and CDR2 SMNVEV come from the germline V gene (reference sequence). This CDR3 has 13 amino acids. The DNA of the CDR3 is TGTGCCAGCAGTGTTAACAGTAACAATGAGCAGTACTTC. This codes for CASSVNSNNEQYF.

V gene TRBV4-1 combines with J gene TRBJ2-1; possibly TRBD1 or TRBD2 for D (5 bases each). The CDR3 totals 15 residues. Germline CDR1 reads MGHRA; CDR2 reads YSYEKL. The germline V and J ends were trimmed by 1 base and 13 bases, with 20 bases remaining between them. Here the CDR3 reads CASSQGIGDQETQFF. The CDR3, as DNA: TGCGCCAGCAGCCAAGGTATTGGGGACCAAGAGACCCAGTTCTTC.

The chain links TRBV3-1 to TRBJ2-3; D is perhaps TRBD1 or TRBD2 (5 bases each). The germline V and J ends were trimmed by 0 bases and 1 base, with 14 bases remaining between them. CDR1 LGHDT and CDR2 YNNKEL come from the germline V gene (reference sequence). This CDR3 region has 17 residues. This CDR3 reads CASSQELPGRGTDTQYF. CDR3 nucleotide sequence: TGTGCCAGCAGCCAAGAATTGCCAGGGCGGGGCACAGATACGCAGTATTTT.

CDR3 residues: CASSSFSSGANVLTF. The CDR3 DNA follows: TGTGCCAGCAGTTCCTTTTCCTCAGGGGCCAACGTCCTGACTTTC. J is TRBJ2-6 and V is TRBV28; no firm D call. CDR3 length: 15 amino acids. With 4 bases removed from V and 4 bases from J, the gap between germline ends came to 11 bases. Germline V lookup: CDR1 MDHEN, CDR2 SYDVKM.

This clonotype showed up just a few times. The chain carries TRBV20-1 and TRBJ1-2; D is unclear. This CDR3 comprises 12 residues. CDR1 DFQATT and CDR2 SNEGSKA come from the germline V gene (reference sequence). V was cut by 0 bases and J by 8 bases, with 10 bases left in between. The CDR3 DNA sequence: TGCAGTGCTAGAGATCCCAGTCGGGGCTACACCTTC. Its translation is CSARDPSRGYTF.

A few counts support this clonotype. The chain's CDR3 is CASSFTGFRSNTGELFF. Written as DNA, the CDR3 is TGCGCCAGCAGCTTTACAGGATTTCGGTCGAACACCGGGGAGCTGTTTTTT. The chain couples TRBV4-1 to TRBJ2-2, with D possibly matching TRBD1 (5 bases). Deletions cut 5 bases from V and 0 bases from J, with 16 bases between. The CDR3 runs to 17 residues. Per germline, CDR1 MGHRA and CDR2 YSYEKL.

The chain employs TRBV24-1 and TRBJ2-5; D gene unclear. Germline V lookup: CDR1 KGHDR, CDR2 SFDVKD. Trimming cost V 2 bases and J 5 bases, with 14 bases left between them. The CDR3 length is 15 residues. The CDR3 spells CATSDSQERWETQYF. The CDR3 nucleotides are TGTGCCACCAGTGATTCCCAGGAAAGATGGGAGACCCAGTACTTC.

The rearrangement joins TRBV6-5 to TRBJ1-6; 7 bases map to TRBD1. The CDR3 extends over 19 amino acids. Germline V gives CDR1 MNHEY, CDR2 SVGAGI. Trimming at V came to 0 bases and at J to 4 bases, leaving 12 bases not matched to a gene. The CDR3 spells CASSYSGPTGRGYNSPLHF. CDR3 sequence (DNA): TGTGCCAGCAGTTACTCGGGGCCGACAGGGAGAGGGTATAATTCACCCCTCCACTTT.

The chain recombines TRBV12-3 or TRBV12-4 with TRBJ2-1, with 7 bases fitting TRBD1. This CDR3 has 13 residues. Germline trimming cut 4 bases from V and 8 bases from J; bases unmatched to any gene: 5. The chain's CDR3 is CASSSGGKYEQFF. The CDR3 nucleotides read TGTGCCAGCAGTTCAGGGGGTAAATATGAGCAGTTCTTC.

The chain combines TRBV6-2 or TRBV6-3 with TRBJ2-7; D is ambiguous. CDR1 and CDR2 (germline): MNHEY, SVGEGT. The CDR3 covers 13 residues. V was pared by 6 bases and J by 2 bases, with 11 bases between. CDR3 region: CASRLDGTYEQYF. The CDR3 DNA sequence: TGTGCCAGCAGACTGGACGGCACCTACGAGCAGTACTTC.